This TCR beta chain was sequenced for a study of blood T cell repertoires in COVID-19 (TCRdb year 2020). At the level of the whole study: Samples from collaborators originated in the United States, Italy and Spain and spanned both the acute and convalescent phases of COVID-19. The prospective study material was composed of cDNA or gDNA derived from T cells, B-cell-depleted T cells, or PBMCs. The dataset comprised deeply sampled blood TCRbeta repertoires from subjects exposed to, actively infected with, or recovered from COVID-19. A freely available public database, intended as a resource for researchers studying the immune response to SARS-CoV-2, is where the repertoires were released. Samples came from the ongoing ImmuneRACE study (first 160 participants) plus 1,254 subjects from 6 global collaborators. A de-identified subject ID, COVID-19 status, age in years and sex were almost always included in the sample metadata. Where available, HLA class I and class II types were obtained from metadata supplied by the sample provider rather than from assay-based typing.

Findings and caveats that apply to the study as a whole: The amount of clinical and demographic metadata varied by source and participant and was provided uncurated.

The V end gives up 4 bases and the J end 1 base, leaving 6 bases in the junction not matched to a gene. CDR1 SGHDN and CDR2 FVKESK are derived from the germline V gene. The CDR3, cysteine through phenylalanine, is 15 amino acids long. The sequence is cut down to CDR3 DNA, 45 bases in frame from base 1. Regarding this clone: This receptor's antigen is unknown. Per-nucleotide qualities are absent, and no much larger clonotype sits a single base away.

TCRbeta CDR3 regions were amplified from genomic DNA by means of the immunoSEQ Assay, a bias-controlled multiplex PCR. The paper's data handling went like this. Nucleated cell counts per sample were estimated from amplification of reference gene primers within the assay. To quantify the absolute abundance of each unique TCRbeta CDR3 rearrangement, sequence reads were collapsed and filtered. For each sample, productive Simpson clonality was calculated as the square root of Simpson's diversity index across productive rearrangements. The source is immuneACCESS, and TCRdb retained only in-frame sequences with V and J called. Part of the clones is not carried over; for the studies checked, unresolved V genes explain less than half of this, and the remainder is unexplained. V and J calls and clone size follow that table, whereas D and trimming were derived from the DNA. This sample lists 100,000 to 150,000 clones; roughly 72% were detected once. The ten top clones hold 4.5% to 6% of the sample.

One collaborating source in Seattle enrolled patients during active infection and followed them longitudinally through the course of disease. Whole blood was collected in K2EDTA tubes by collaborating institutions according to the institutions' own protocols. Collaborator samples were shipped for TCRbeta analysis as frozen whole blood, isolated PBMCs, or DNA extracted from either sample type. The source material was peripheral blood. Here the chain combines TRBV14 and TRBJ2-7, with 8 central nucleotides matching TRBD2. The sequence came from a man older than 75 with COVID-19, enrolled during active disease. The sequence in DNA is TGTGCCAGCAGCCCACCGGGAGGGGGATCCTACGAGCAGTACTTC. It translates as CASSPPGGGSYEQYF.